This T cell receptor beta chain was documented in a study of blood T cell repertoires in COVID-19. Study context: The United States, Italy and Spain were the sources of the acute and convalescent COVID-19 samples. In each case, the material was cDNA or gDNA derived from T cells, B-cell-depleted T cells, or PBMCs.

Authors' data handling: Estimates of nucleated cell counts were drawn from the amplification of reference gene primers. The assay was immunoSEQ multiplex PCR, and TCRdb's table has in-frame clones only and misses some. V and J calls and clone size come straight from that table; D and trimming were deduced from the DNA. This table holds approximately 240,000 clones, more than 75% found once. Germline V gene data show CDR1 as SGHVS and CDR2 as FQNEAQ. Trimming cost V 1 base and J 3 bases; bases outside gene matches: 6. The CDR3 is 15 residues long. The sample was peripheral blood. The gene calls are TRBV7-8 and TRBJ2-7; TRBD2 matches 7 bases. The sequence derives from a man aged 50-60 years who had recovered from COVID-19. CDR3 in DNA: TGTGCCAGCAGCTTAGAGCGGGGCCCGAGCTACGAGCAGTACTTC. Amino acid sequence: CASSLERGPSYEQYF.